This is a list of T cell receptor beta chains from one sample in a study of identifying expanded T cells in peripheral blood. Assay: immunoSEQ multiplex PCR; the TCRdb copy retains only in-frame clones and omits some. The table lists more than 45,000 clones, approximately 89% of them singletons. Source material: blood. Every receptor here comes from a person aged 18 to 75 in good health. CDR3s include the opening cysteine and the closing phenylalanine or tryptophan. The order of the fields is D gene, J gene, clone size, V gene, CDR3 protein, CDR3 DNA. The D gene is left open where the match is weak. Size is omitted from some rows. Given values are once, few, many or a class for expanded clones.

d_gene: -; j_gene: TRBJ2-3; abundance: -; v_gene: TRBV21-1; CDR3aa: CASSKGSRLAGGASTDTQYF; CDR3nt: TGTGCCAGCAGCAAAGGTTCTAGGCTAGCGGGGGGTGCTAGCACAGATACGCAGTATTTT
d_gene: -; j_gene: TRBJ1-4; abundance: few; v_gene: TRBV5-1; CDR3aa: CASSPGDDEKLFF; CDR3nt: TGCGCCAGCAGCCCTGGGGACGATGAAAAACTGTTTTTT
d_gene: TRBD1; j_gene: TRBJ1-1; abundance: -; v_gene: TRBV7-2; CDR3aa: CASSRRTGNTEAFF; CDR3nt: TGTGCCAGCAGCCGTCGGACAGGGAACACTGAAGCTTTCTTT
d_gene: -; j_gene: TRBJ1-2; abundance: -; v_gene: TRBV18; CDR3aa: CASRTTVNYGYTF; CDR3nt: TGTGCCAGCCGTACTACAGTTAACTATGGCTACACCTTC
d_gene: -; j_gene: TRBJ1-1; abundance: -; v_gene: TRBV9; CDR3aa: CASSVGGGFTEAFF; CDR3nt: TGTGCCAGCAGCGTAGGGGGAGGGTTTACTGAAGCTTTCTTT
d_gene: -; j_gene: TRBJ2-3; abundance: -; v_gene: TRBV20-1; CDR3aa: CSASLADTQYF; CDR3nt: TGCAGTGCTAGCTTAGCCGATACGCAGTATTTT
d_gene: -; j_gene: TRBJ2-2; abundance: -; v_gene: TRBV2; CDR3aa: CASLRTGSWNTGELFF; CDR3nt: TGTGCCAGCCTCCGGACGGGAAGCTGGAACACCGGGGAGCTGTTTTTT
d_gene: -; j_gene: TRBJ1-3; abundance: -; v_gene: TRBV7-2; CDR3aa: CASSSGQTGNTIYF; CDR3nt: TGTGCCAGCAGCTCGGGACAAACTGGAAACACCATATATTTT
d_gene: -; j_gene: TRBJ2-1; abundance: -; v_gene: TRBV4-3; CDR3aa: CASSQGLAIYNEQFF; CDR3nt: TGCGCCAGCAGCCAAGGACTCGCTATCTACAATGAGCAGTTCTTC
d_gene: -; j_gene: TRBJ2-2; abundance: -; v_gene: TRBV7-3; CDR3aa: CASSQGAENTGELFF; CDR3nt: TGTGCCAGCAGCCAAGGAGCGGAGAACACCGGGGAGCTGTTTTTT
d_gene: -; j_gene: TRBJ1-5; abundance: -; v_gene: TRBV28; CDR3aa: CASRAEGSQPQHF; CDR3nt: TGTGCCAGCAGGGCCGAGGGCTCTCAGCCCCAGCATTTT
d_gene: -; j_gene: TRBJ1-3; abundance: -; v_gene: TRBV6-5; CDR3aa: CASGGDLGSGNTIYF; CDR3nt: TGTGCCAGCGGAGGGGACCTCGGCTCTGGAAACACCATATATTTT
d_gene: TRBD2; j_gene: TRBJ2-7; abundance: -; v_gene: TRBV28; CDR3aa: CASRKAGVPYEQYF; CDR3nt: TGTGCCAGCAGGAAAGCGGGAGTCCCGTACGAGCAGTACTTC
d_gene: -; j_gene: TRBJ2-6; abundance: -; v_gene: TRBV13; CDR3aa: CASSWGTYSSGANVLTF; CDR3nt: TGTGCCAGCAGCTGGGGTACATATTCGTCTGGGGCCAACGTCCTGACTTTC
d_gene: -; j_gene: TRBJ1-2; abundance: -; v_gene: TRBV14; CDR3aa: CASSQVQGDYGYTF; CDR3nt: TGTGCCAGCAGCCAAGTACAGGGTGACTATGGCTACACCTTC
d_gene: -; j_gene: TRBJ2-3; abundance: few; v_gene: TRBV2; CDR3aa: CASIGGATDTQYF; CDR3nt: TGTGCCAGCATAGGGGGGGCCACAGATACGCAGTATTTT
d_gene: -; j_gene: TRBJ2-1; abundance: once; v_gene: TRBV7-7; CDR3aa: CASSLAGFNEQFF; CDR3nt: TGTGCTAGCAGCTTAGCAGGGTTCAATGAGCAGTTCTTC
d_gene: TRBD1; j_gene: TRBJ2-3; abundance: -; v_gene: TRBV10-3; CDR3aa: CAISESSGTGGDKTQYF; CDR3nt: TGTGCCATCAGTGAGTCGTCTGGGACAGGGGGAGACAAGACGCAGTATTTT
d_gene: -; j_gene: TRBJ2-5; abundance: -; v_gene: TRBV5-1; CDR3aa: CASSKQGSQETQYF; CDR3nt: TGCGCCAGCAGCAAACAGGGAAGTCAGGAGACCCAGTACTTC
d_gene: -; j_gene: TRBJ1-2; abundance: once; v_gene: TRBV5-4; CDR3aa: CASSPDRYGYTF; CDR3nt: TGTGCCAGCAGCCCCGACAGATATGGCTACACCTTC
d_gene: TRBD1; j_gene: TRBJ1-5; abundance: -; v_gene: TRBV6-1; CDR3aa: CASSTGTGAQQEHF; CDR3nt: TGTGCCAGCAGTACAGGGACAGGGGCCCAACAAGAGCATTTT
d_gene: TRBD2; j_gene: TRBJ2-7; abundance: -; v_gene: TRBV6-6; CDR3aa: CASSYGSTSDAYEQYF; CDR3nt: TGTGCCAGCAGTTACGGGTCTACTAGCGATGCCTACGAGCAGTACTTC
d_gene: -; j_gene: TRBJ1-5; abundance: -; v_gene: TRBV7-2; CDR3aa: CASSLVSEQPQHF; CDR3nt: TGTGCCAGCAGCTTAGTCTCGGAGCAGCCCCAGCATTTT
d_gene: TRBD1; j_gene: TRBJ1-1; abundance: -; v_gene: TRBV28; CDR3aa: CASSPPGGATEAFF; CDR3nt: TGTGCCAGCAGTCCCCCAGGGGGCGCGACTGAAGCTTTCTTT
d_gene: -; j_gene: TRBJ1-1; abundance: -; v_gene: TRBV6-6; CDR3aa: CASSLQGNTEAFF; CDR3nt: TGTGCCAGCAGCCTACAGGGTAACACTGAAGCTTTCTTT
d_gene: TRBD1; j_gene: TRBJ2-7; abundance: -; v_gene: TRBV29-1; CDR3aa: CSERDSLSSYEQYF; CDR3nt: TGCAGCGAGAGGGACAGTCTTTCTTCCTACGAGCAGTACTTC
d_gene: -; j_gene: TRBJ2-4; abundance: -; v_gene: TRBV5-1; CDR3aa: CASSLAPGQVNIQYF; CDR3nt: TGCGCCAGCAGCTTGGCCCCGGGTCAGGTAAACATTCAGTACTTC
d_gene: TRBD2; j_gene: TRBJ2-1; abundance: -; v_gene: TRBV7-8; CDR3aa: CASSPGLAGGGYNEQFF; CDR3nt: TGTGCCAGCAGCCCGGGACTAGCGGGAGGGGGTTACAATGAGCAGTTCTTC
d_gene: -; j_gene: TRBJ2-3; abundance: -; v_gene: TRBV29-1; CDR3aa: CSVDTGLFGPDTQYF; CDR3nt: TGCAGCGTTGATACTGGATTGTTTGGACCAGATACGCAGTATTTT